The 15 T cell receptor beta chains below all came from one sample that was sequenced in a study of cytomegalovirus exposure and HLA in healthy donors. The PCR used 60 Vbeta and 13 Jbeta primers. Profiling relied on immunoSEQ multiplex PCR, and the TCRdb table lists in-frame clones only, not all of them. Of 140,000 to 150,000 clones listed, 75% to 85% were seen once; the top ten hold about 2.4%. Sample: PBMCs. These receptors were obtained from a woman younger than 30 in good health and CMV-seropositive.

The table lists this clone with a few counts. The rearrangement links TRBV4-2 to TRBJ2-2; TRBD2 matches at 8 bases. With 6 bases clipped from V and 6 bases from J, the junction kept 12 bases outside the gene matches. There are 16 residues in the CDR3. Germline CDR1 LGHNA, CDR2 YNFKEQ. CDR3 residues: CASSGFPGGPAGELFF. DNA of the CDR3: TGTGCCAGCAGTGGCTTCCCGGGGGGGCCGGCCGGGGAGCTGTTTTTT.

The V and J genes are TRBV18 and TRBJ2-7, with 8 bases aligning to TRBD1. Germline V gene data show CDR1 as KGHSH and CDR2 as LQKENI. The CDR3 covers 14 residues. The ends lost 6 bases at V and 2 bases at J; junction bases unmatched: 6. The CDR3: CASSRKGQAYEQYF. The CDR3 nucleotides read TGTGCCAGCTCCCGGAAGGGACAGGCCTACGAGCAGTACTTC.

The V call is TRBV5-1, the J call TRBJ2-3; no clear D. The V end was cut by 4 bases, the J end by 3 bases, with 6 bases between. The length of the CDR3 is 12 residues. Germline V CDR1 and CDR2: SGHRS, YFSETQ. This CDR3 reads CASSILTDTQYF. CDR3 DNA sequence: TGCGCCAGCAGCATCCTAACAGATACGCAGTATTTT.

The V and J genes are TRBV27 and TRBJ2-7; a possible D gene is TRBD1 (5 bases). The CDR3 covers 15 residues. Looked up from germline, CDR1 is MNHEY and CDR2 is SMNVEV (reference sequence). The V end lost 0 bases, the J end lost 0 bases, and 9 bases lay between the germline ends. The CDR3 is CASSLSGASSYEQYF. CDR3 bases: TGTGCCAGCAGTTTATCTGGGGCTAGCTCCTACGAGCAGTACTTC.

This clone was counted between two and nine times. The chain links TRBV27 to TRBJ2-5, with 13 bases identical to TRBD2. V gave up 6 bases and J gave up 1 base; unmatched junction bases: 2. The germline gives CDR1 MNHEY, CDR2 SMNVEV (reference sequence). The length of the CDR3 is 15 residues. The CDR3 nucleotides read TGTGCCAGCAGACGACTAGCGGGGGGCCAAGAGACCCAGTACTTC. It specifies CASRRLAGGQETQYF.

The gene calls are TRBV16 and TRBJ2-2; possible D gene TRBD2, 5 bases. Trimming left V 4 bases short and J 13 bases short, with 13 bases between. The V gene's germline CDR1 is KGHSY and CDR2 FQNENV. The CDR3 has 12 residues. CDR3 in DNA: TGTGCCAGCAGCCCCGGGCCTCGGGGGCTGTTTTTT. Its translation is CASSPGPRGLFF.

The count of this clone is one. J is TRBJ1-1 and V is TRBV19, with D maybe TRBD1 (5 bases). The CDR3 consists of 13 residues. Per the germline V gene, CDR1 is LNHDA and CDR2 is SQIVND (reference sequence). V was clipped by 10 bases and J by 4 bases, with 16 bases between them. CDR3 protein: CATIPRGGTEAFF. For the CDR3, the DNA is TGTGCCACCATACCGCGGGGGGGCACTGAAGCTTTCTTT.

The chain links TRBV4-1 to TRBJ2-2; unclear D gene. Germline loops: CDR1 MGHRA, CDR2 YSYEKL. The CDR3 has 16 residues. The V end was cut by 0 bases, the J end by 6 bases, with 14 bases between. DNA for the CDR3: TGCGCCAGCAGCCAAGAGTCGGTAGTGAGTGCCGGGGAGCTGTTTTTT. It codes for CASSQESVVSAGELFF.

The chain has TRBV10-3 and TRBJ2-7; TRBD1 matches at 7 bases. The V and J ends lost 9 bases and 3 bases, in that order; junction bases with no gene match: 8. Germline V gene lookup returns CDR1 ENHRY and CDR2 SYGVKD. The CDR3 totals 13 residues. In DNA form, the CDR3 reads TGTGCCATAGCGACAGGGACCAACTACGAGCAGTACTTC. It is translated as CAIATGTNYEQYF.

This chain joins TRBV11-2 and TRBJ1-2; 8 bases agree with TRBD1. The CDR3 totals 15 residues. CDR1 and CDR2 from the germline V gene are SGHAT and FQNNGV. V shed 1 base, J shed 10 bases, and the junction held 11 bases outside the gene matches. CDR3 nucleotide sequence: TGTGCCAGCAGCTTAGGCCCAAACGGACAGGGCCCCTACACCTTC. It yields the protein CASSLGPNGQGPYTF.

This clone was detected only a few times. The chain is built from TRBV5-6 and TRBJ1-6; D remains ambiguous. Per germline, CDR1 SGHDT and CDR2 YYEEEE. This CDR3 is 13 amino acids long. V lost 3 bases and J 10 bases, leaving 11 bases between the germline ends. The DNA of the CDR3 is TGTGCCAGCAGCTCCTTTGATACATCACCCCTCCACTTT. This encodes CASSSFDTSPLHF.

The rearrangement joins TRBV5-4 to TRBJ2-5; maybe TRBD1 (5 bases). Germline V gene lookup returns CDR1 SGHNT and CDR2 YYREEE (reference sequence). Trimming removed 1 base at V and 2 bases at J, with 12 bases between. The CDR3 totals 15 residues. CDR3 in amino acids: CASSLKLDTQETQYF. In DNA, the CDR3 is TGTGCCAGCAGCTTGAAGTTGGACACACAAGAGACCCAGTACTTC. Drawing the rest from reference TRBV5-4 and TRBJ2-5, the complete variable domain is ETGVTQSPTHLIKTRGQQVTLRCSSQSGHNTVSWYQQALGQGPQFIFQYYREEENGRGNFPPRFSGLQFPNYSSELNVNALELDDSALYLCASSLKLDTQETQYFGPGTRLLVL.

The chain couples TRBV19 to TRBJ2-4, with TRBD1 identical over 9 bases. This CDR3 contains 19 residues. V dropped 1 base and J dropped 1; count of bases not matched to a gene: 11. CDR1 and CDR2 (germline): LNHDA, SQIVND (reference sequence). The CDR3 region has the DNA TGTGCCAGTAGTATAGCAATCCGGGACAGGGATTTTGCCAAAAACATTCAGTACTTC. As protein: CASSIAIRDRDFAKNIQYF.

This clone was picked up a small number of times. This chain uses TRBV5-4 with TRBJ1-2; tentatively, D is TRBD1 (5 bases). This CDR3 region has 17 residues. Germline assignment: CDR1 SGHNT and CDR2 YYREEE (reference sequence). The V end was cut by 3 bases, the J end by 5 bases, with 23 bases between. The CDR3 DNA sequence: TGTGCCAGCAGCTCCCAAGGCGGGGCCAGCGAGGGATATGGCTACACCTTC. Translated: CASSSQGGASEGYGYTF.

J is TRBJ2-7 and V is TRBV5-1; TRBD2 agrees at 7 bases. The CDR3 totals 15 residues. The J segment lost 4 bases and the V segment lost 4 bases, leaving 11 bases of the junction unmatched. Germline lookup yields CDR1 SGHRS and CDR2 YFSETQ. CDR3 sequence reads: CASSRYSGGVYEQYF. CDR3 nucleotide sequence: TGCGCCAGCAGCCGGTACTCGGGAGGAGTATACGAGCAGTACTTC.